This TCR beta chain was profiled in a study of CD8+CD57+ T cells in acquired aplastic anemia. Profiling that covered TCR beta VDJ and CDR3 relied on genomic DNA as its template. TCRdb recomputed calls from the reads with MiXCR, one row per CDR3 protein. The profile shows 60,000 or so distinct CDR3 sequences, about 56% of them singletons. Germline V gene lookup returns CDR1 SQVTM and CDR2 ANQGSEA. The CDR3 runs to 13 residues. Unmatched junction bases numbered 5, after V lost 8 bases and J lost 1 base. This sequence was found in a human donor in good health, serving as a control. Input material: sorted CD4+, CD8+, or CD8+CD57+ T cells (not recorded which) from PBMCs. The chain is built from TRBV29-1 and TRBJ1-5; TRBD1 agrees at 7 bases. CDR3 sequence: CSLDRESNQPQHF. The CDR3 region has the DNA TGCAGCTTAGACAGGGAAAGCAATCAGCCCCAGCATTTT.